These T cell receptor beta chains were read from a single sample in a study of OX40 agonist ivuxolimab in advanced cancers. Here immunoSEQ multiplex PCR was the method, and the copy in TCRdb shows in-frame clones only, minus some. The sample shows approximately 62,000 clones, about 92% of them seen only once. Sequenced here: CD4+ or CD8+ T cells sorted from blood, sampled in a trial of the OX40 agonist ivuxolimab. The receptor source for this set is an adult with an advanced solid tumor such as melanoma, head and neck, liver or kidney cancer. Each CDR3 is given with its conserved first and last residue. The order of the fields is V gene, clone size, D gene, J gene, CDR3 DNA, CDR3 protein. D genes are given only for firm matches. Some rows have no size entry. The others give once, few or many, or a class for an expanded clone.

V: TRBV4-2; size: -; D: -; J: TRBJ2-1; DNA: TGTGCCAGCAGCCAAGATCTAGGCGAGCCCTACAATGAGCAGTTCTTC; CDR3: CASSQDLGEPYNEQFF
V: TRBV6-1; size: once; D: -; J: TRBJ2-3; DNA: TGTGCCAGCAACCCGGGGTCAGATACGCAGTATTTT; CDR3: CASNPGSDTQYF
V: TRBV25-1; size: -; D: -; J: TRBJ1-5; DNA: TGTGCCAGCAGTGAATCTGGGGGTTGGCAGCCCCAGCATTTT; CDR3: CASSESGGWQPQHF
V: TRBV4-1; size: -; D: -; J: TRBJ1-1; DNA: TGCGCCAGCAGCCAGGAGGGAAGGGGTAGGACTGAAGCTTTCTTT; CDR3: CASSQEGRGRTEAFF
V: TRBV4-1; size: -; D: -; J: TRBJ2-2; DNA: TGCGCCAGCAGCTGGGGAAACACGAACACCGGGGAGCTGTTTTTT; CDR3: CASSWGNTNTGELFF
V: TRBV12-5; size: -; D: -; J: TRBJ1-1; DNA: TGTGCTAGTGGTATGAAGGAAAGCACTGAAGCTTTCTTT; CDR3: CASGMKESTEAFF
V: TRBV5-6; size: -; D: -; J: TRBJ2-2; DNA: TGTGCCAGCAGCACCCTCACCGGGGAGCTGTTTTTT; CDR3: CASSTLTGELFF
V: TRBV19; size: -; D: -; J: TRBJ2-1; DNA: TGTGCCAGTAGTCTCGTAATTTTTAGTGAGCAGTTCTTC; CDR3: CASSLVIFSEQFF
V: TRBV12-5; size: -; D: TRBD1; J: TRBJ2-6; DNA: TGTGCTAGTGGTTCGACAGGGGGCGCTGGGGCCAACGTCCTGACTTTC; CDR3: CASGSTGGAGANVLTF
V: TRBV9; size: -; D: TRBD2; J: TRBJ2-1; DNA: TGTGCCAGCAGCGTAGGCGGGGGGGCCTATGAGCAGTTCTTC; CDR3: CASSVGGGAYEQFF
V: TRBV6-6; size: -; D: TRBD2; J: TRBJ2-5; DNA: TGTGCCAGCAACTATGGTCTAGGGAGGGGAGAGACCCAGTACTTC; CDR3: CASNYGLGRGETQYF
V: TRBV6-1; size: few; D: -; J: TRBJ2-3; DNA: TGTGCCAGCAGTGAAGTCGGGCACACAGATACGCAGTATTTT; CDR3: CASSEVGHTDTQYF
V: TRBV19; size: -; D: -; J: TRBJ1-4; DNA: TGTGCCAGTAGTATTTTCGGACAGAGATATGAAAAACTGTTTTTT; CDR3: CASSIFGQRYEKLFF
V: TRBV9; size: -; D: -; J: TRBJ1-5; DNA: TGTGCCAGCAGCGGATCAGGTTCTAATCAGCCCCAGCATTTT; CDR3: CASSGSGSNQPQHF
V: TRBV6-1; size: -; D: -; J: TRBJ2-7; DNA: TGTGCCACCGACTGGGGGGACGGGGCCTACGAGCAGTACTTC; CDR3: CATDWGDGAYEQYF
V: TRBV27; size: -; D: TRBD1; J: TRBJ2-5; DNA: TGTGCCAGCAGTTTATCCAGGGGGCCTGGGGAGACCCAGTACTTC; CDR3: CASSLSRGPGETQYF
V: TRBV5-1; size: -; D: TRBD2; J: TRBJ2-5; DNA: TGCGCCAGCAGCCCGGAGGGGACTAGCGGGGAGACCCAGTACTTC; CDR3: CASSPEGTSGETQYF
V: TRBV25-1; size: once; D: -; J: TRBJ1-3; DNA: TGTGCCAGCAGTCCCAGGGGCCTCTCTGGAAACACCATATATTTT; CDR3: CASSPRGLSGNTIYF
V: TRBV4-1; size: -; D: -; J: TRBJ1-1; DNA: TGCGCCAGCAGCCCGTCTCAGGGGCTAAACACTGAGGCTTTCTTT; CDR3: CASSPSQGLNTEAFF
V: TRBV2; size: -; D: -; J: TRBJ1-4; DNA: TGTGCCAGCAGTGAAAGTTCGGGGGGCCATGAAAAACTGTTTTTT; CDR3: CASSESSGGHEKLFF
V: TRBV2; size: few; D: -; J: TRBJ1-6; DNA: TGTGCCAGCAGGCAGGGGCCCGAACTAAATTCACCCCTCCACTTT; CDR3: CASRQGPELNSPLHF
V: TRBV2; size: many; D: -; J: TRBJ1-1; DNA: TGTGCCAGCACAGATTTGAACACTGAAGCTTTCTTT; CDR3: CASTDLNTEAFF
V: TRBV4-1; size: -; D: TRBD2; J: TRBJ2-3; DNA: TGCGCCAGCAGCCAAGAGGGACTAGCGGGAAGAACAGATACGCAGTATTTT; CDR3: CASSQEGLAGRTDTQYF
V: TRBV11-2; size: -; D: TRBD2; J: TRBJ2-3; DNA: TGTGCCAGCAGCTTAGAACTAGCGGGAGATACGCAGTATTTT; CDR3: CASSLELAGDTQYF
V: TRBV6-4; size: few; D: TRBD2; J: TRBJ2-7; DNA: TGTGCCAGCAGTGACTCGACTAGCGGGGAGCAGTACTTC; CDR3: CASSDSTSGEQYF
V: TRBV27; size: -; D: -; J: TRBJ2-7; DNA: TGTGCCAGCAGTTCCGACAGGAGAGGCTACGAGCAGTACTTC; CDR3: CASSSDRRGYEQYF
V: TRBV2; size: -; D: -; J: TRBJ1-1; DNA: TGTGCCAGCAGTGAGCATCTCCGGGGAGCTTTCTTT; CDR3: CASSEHLRGAFF
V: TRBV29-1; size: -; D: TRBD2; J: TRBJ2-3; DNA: TGCAGCGTTGCGATCGGTAGCGGGGGGTCCACAGATACGCAGTATTTT; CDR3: CSVAIGSGGSTDTQYF
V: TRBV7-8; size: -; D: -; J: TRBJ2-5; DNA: TGTGCCAGCAGGGATTCGGGGGACGCATGGGGGACCCAGTACTTC; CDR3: CASRDSGDAWGTQYF
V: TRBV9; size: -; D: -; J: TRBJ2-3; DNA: TGTGCCAGCAGCGTAGGAGGGGGTGCGGGCTCAGATACGCAGTATTTT; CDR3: CASSVGGGAGSDTQYF
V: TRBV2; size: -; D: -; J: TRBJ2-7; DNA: TGTGCCAGCAAGATCACGGTCCAGGTCTACGAGCAGTACTTC; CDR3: CASKITVQVYEQYF
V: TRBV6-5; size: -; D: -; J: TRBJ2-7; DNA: TGTGCCAGCAGTTACTCCCATTCCTACGAGCAGTACTTC; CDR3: CASSYSHSYEQYF
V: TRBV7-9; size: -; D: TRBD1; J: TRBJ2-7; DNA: TGTGCCAGCAGCGGGGACAGCTACTACGAGCAGTACTTC; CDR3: CASSGDSYYEQYF
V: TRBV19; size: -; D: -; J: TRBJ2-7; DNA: TGTGCCAGTAGTATAAATAGCAGGGTGAGCGAGCAGTACTTC; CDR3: CASSINSRVSEQYF
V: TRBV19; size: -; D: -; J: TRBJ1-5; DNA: TGTGCCAGTAGTCAAGTCCAGGGCGCTGGCAATCAGCCCCAGCATTTT; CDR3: CASSQVQGAGNQPQHF
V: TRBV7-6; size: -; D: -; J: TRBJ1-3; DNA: TGTGCCAGCAGCTTAGAGGTCGGGGTCGCCGGAAACACCATATATTTT; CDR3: CASSLEVGVAGNTIYF
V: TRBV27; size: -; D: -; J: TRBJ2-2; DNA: TGTGCCAGCAGCCTGGTGAACACCGGGGAGCTGTTTTTT; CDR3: CASSLVNTGELFF
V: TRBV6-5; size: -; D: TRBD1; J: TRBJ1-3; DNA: TGTGCCAGCAGTTTAGAAGACAGGGGCGGAAACACCATATATTTT; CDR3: CASSLEDRGGNTIYF
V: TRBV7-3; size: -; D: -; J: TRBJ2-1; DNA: TGTGCCAGCAGCCCAAGCCCTTACTCCTACAATGAGCAGTTCTTC; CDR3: CASSPSPYSYNEQFF
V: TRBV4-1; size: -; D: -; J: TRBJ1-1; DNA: TGCGCCAGCAGCCAAGAGCCCAGGCCCACTGAAGCTTTCTTT; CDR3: CASSQEPRPTEAFF
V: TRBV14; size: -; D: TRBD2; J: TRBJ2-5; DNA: TGTGCCAGCAGCCAACGGGGGGGCCAAGAGACCCAGTACTTC; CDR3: CASSQRGGQETQYF
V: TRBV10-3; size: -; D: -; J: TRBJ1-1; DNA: TGTGCCATCAGTGAGTCGCTTCGGGGCAGATACACTGAAGCTTTCTTT; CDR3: CAISESLRGRYTEAFF
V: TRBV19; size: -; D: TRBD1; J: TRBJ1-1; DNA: TGTGCCAGTAGTTTCCAGGGGGGCACTGAAGCTTTCTTT; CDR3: CASSFQGGTEAFF
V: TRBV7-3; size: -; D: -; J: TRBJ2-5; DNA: TGTGCCAGCAGCTGCCCCCCCACAGCAGGTCAAGCGACCCAGTACTTC; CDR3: CASSCPPTAGQATQYF
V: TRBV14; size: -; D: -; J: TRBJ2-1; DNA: TGTGCCAGCAGCCATCTTCATTACTCCTACAATGAGCAGTTCTTC; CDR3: CASSHLHYSYNEQFF